The entry that follows covers one TCR beta chain sequence. The sample comes from a study of cytomegalovirus exposure and HLA in healthy donors. PCR amplification relied on 60 Vbeta primers (plus 13 Jbeta primers). Profiled with immunoSEQ multiplex PCR; TCRdb holds only in-frame clones, not every one. Among about 98,000 clones listed, about 74% were seen once. With V trimmed by 4 bases and J by 2 bases, 15 bases remained unmatched. From germline, CDR1 is SGDLS and CDR2 YYNGEE. The CDR3 consists of 18 residues. The genes are TRBV9 and TRBJ2-1; 7 bases are shared with TRBD1. The specimen sequenced was PBMCs. The TCR comes from a man aged 55 to 70 in good health and CMV-seropositive. The CDR3 DNA reads TGTGCCAGCAGCATTTCGGGGACAGCTCACGTAACCTACAATGAGCAGTTCTTC. Amino acids: CASSISGTAHVTYNEQFF.